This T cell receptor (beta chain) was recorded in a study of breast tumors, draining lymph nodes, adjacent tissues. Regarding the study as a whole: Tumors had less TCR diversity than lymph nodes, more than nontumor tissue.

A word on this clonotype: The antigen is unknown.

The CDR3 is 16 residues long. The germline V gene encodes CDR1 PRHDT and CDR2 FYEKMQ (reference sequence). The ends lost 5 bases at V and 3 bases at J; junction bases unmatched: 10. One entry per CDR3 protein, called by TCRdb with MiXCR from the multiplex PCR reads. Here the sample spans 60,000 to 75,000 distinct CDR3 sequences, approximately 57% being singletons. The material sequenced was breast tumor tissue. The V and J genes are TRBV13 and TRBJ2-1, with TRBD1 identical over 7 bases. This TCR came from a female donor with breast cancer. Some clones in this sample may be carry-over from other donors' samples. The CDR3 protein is CASSPPGQVNYNEQFF. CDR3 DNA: TGTGCCAGCAGCCCACCTGGACAGGTCAACTACAATGAGCAGTTCTTC. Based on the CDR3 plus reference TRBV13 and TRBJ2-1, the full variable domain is AAGVIQSPRHLIKEKRETATLKCYPIPRHDTVYWYQQGPGQDPQFLISFYEKMQSDKGSIPDRFSAQQFSDYHSELNMSSLELGDSALYFCASSPPGQVNYNEQFFGPGTRLTVL.